This T cell receptor beta chain was observed in a study of cytotoxic CD8 clonotypes in ibrutinib-treated CLL. Study conclusions and caveats: Public clonotypes showed up rarely, and on treatment they shrank or held steady.

The CDR3 extends over 15 amino acids. Germline assignment: CDR1 MNHEY and CDR2 SVGAGI. V gave up 5 bases and J gave up 3 bases, with 14 bases separating them. Generated by immunoSEQ multiplex PCR, the TCRdb table keeps only in-frame clones and is missing some. The sample has some 24,000 clones; nearly 80% are singletons. Comments on this clone: The antigen is unknown.

This sequence joins TRBV6-5 and TRBJ2-1; D might be TRBD1 or TRBD2, each matching 5 bases. This TCR derives from a human donor with chronic lymphocytic leukemia. The specimen was PBMCs, collected before ibrutinib treatment. The CDR3 region is CASSRDEWGYNEQFF. The DNA for the CDR3 is TGTGCCAGCAGTCGGGACGAATGGGGCTACAATGAGCAGTTCTTC.